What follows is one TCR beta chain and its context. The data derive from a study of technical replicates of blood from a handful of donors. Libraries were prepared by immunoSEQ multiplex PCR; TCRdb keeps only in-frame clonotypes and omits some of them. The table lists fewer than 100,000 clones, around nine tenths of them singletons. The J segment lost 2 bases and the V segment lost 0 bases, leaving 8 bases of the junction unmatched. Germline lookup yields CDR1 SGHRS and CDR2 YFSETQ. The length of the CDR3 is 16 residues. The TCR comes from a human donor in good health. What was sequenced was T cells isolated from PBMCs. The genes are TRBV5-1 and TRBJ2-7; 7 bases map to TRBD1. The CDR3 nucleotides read TGCGCCAGCAGCTTGGTCTCAGGGGGTAAGGCCTACGAGCAGTACTTC. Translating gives CASSLVSGGKAYEQYF.